What follows describes a single T cell receptor beta chain. As originally analysed: Amplification from reference gene primers served as the basis for estimated nucleated cell counts. Sequencing used immunoSEQ multiplex PCR; TCRdb keeps in-frame clones, though not all of them. The D gene and trimming were derived from the DNA, and the V and J assignments and clone size from that table. Of some 250,000 clones listed, around 90% were seen once; the top ten hold roughly 2.1%. These data are taken from a study of blood T cell repertoires in COVID-19. The overall study: The cDNA or gDNA used as material had been derived from T cells, B-cell-depleted T cells, or PBMCs.

Germline CDR1 SGHRS, CDR2 YFSETQ. Trimming stripped 2 bases from V and 3 bases from J, with 15 bases between. The CDR3 consists of 15 residues. This receptor was taken from a woman in her forties with acute COVID-19. The chain has TRBV5-1 and TRBJ2-7, with D tentatively TRBD1 (5 bases). The sequenced material came from PBMCs or T cells enriched from blood (not recorded which). CDR3 region: CASSFGSGAFYEQYF. Here the CDR3 DNA reads TGCGCCAGCAGCTTCGGTTCTGGGGCCTTCTACGAGCAGTACTTC. Full variable domain (remainder filled in from reference TRBV5-1 and TRBJ2-7): KAGVTQTPRYLIKTRGQQVTLSCSPISGHRSVSWYQQTPGQGLQFLFEYFSETQRNKGNFPGRFSGRQFSNSRSEMNVSTLELGDSALYLCASSFGSGAFYEQYFGPGTRLTVT.